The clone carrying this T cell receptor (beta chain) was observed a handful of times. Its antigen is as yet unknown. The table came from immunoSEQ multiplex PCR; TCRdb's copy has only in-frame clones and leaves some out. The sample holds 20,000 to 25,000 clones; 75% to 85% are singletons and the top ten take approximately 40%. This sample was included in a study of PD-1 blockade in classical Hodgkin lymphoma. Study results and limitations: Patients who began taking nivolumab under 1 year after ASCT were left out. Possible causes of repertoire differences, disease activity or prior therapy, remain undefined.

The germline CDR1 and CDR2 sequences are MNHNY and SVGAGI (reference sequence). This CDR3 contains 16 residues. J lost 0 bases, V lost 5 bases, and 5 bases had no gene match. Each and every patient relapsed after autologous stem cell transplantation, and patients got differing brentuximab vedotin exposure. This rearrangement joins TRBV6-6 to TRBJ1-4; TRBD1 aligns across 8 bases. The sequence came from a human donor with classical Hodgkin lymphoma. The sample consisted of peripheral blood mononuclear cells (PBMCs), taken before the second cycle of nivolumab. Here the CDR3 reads CASSPGTGATNEKLFF. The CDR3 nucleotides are TGTGCCAGCAGTCCCGGGACAGGCGCAACTAATGAAAAACTGTTTTTT.